This T cell receptor (beta chain) appears in the sequencing data of a study of blood T cells in healthy people across ages. Overall study findings and caveats: Comparison with aged donors showed that long-lived donors had more naive CD4+ cells and higher diversity. Per million T cells, TCR beta diversity dropped roughly linearly as age increased.

With respect to this clonotype: Antigen specificity is unknown.

V shed 5 bases and J 7 bases; nucleotides not matched to a gene: 9. There are 15 residues in the CDR3. Germline V CDR1 and CDR2: MGHRA, YSYEKL. The authors ran a second PCR of about 6 to 11 cycles using a sample-barcoded 5' primer and a J-beta primer mix. A template-switch adaptor that had 12 random nucleotides put a tag on each cDNA molecule. Each CDR3 protein gets one entry after TCRdb re-called the 5' RACE reads with MiXCR. This table has hundreds of thousands of distinct CDR3 sequences, around half appearing once. Sequencing input: blood. The sequence was obtained from a woman in her sixties or seventies in good health. The genes are TRBV4-1 and TRBJ2-7; TRBD1 aligns across 12 bases. The CDR3 loop reads CASSALGQGAGEQYF. CDR3 DNA: TGCGCCAGCAGCGCTTTGGGACAGGGGGCGGGTGAGCAGTACTTC.